The 14 T cell receptor beta chains below were found in one sample sequenced in a study of robustness of blood B and T cell sequencing. mRNA, not genomic DNA, served as the source for TCR beta repertoires. cDNA was made with a 5' template-switch oligo adding a universal priming site. Every cDNA molecule received a random 12-nucleotide UMI from the template-switch oligo. TCRdb analysed the PCR reads with MiXCR anew, one entry per CDR3 protein. Of about 1,900 distinct CDR3 sequences listed, around 70% are singletons. The sequencing input was peripheral blood. Receptors were obtained from a human donor in good health.

By share, this clonotype counts as large. This sequence joins TRBV6-1 and TRBJ1-5, with TRBD1 matching over 7 bases. J gave up 3 bases and V 4 bases, and 9 bases lay outside the gene matches. Per germline, CDR1 MNHNS and CDR2 SASEGT. CDR3 size: 16 residues. The CDR3 loop is CASSVIWTGDNQPQHF. The DNA for the CDR3 is TGTGCCAGCAGTGTTATATGGACAGGCGACAATCAGCCCCAGCATTTT.

By proportion, this clonotype is large. The J gene is TRBJ1-1, the V gene TRBV29-1; 7 bases align to TRBD1. The junction had 7 bases not matched to a gene; V was cut back by 5 bases and J by 7 bases. CDR1 and CDR2 (germline): SQVTM, ANQGSEA. The CDR3 extends over 12 amino acids. The CDR3 loop is CSVSQGGSEAFF. CDR3 in DNA: TGCAGCGTTTCTCAGGGGGGGAGTGAAGCTTTCTTT. The entire variable domain, with the rest obtained from reference TRBV29-1 and TRBJ1-1, is as follows: SAVISQKPSRDICQRGTSLTIQCQVDSQVTMMFWYRQQPGQSLTLIATANQGSEATYESGFVIDKFPISRPNLTFSTLTVSNMSPEDSSIYLCSVSQGGSEAFFGQGTRLTVV.

This sequence joins TRBV18 and TRBJ1-6, with 7 bases identical to TRBD1. Per germline, CDR1 KGHSH and CDR2 LQKENI. J lost 3 bases, V lost 1 base, and 6 bases had no gene match. The CDR3 is 17 residues long. The CDR3 sequence: CASSPQSTGFYNSPLHF. CDR3 coding DNA: TGTGCCAGCTCACCACAGTCGACAGGGTTCTATAATTCACCCCTCCACTTT.

The rearrangement uses TRBV5-1 and TRBJ1-2, with 10 nucleotides matching TRBD1. CDR1 is SGHRS, CDR2 YFSETQ, per germline. V shed 4 bases, J shed 6 bases, and the junction held 6 bases outside the gene matches. This CDR3 is built from 14 residues. The CDR3 sequence is CASSLWTGGNGYTF. The CDR3 DNA reads TGCGCCAGCAGCCTATGGACAGGGGGGAATGGCTACACCTTC.

The chain has TRBV5-4 and TRBJ2-1, with D uncertain. V lost 2 bases and J lost 4, with 13 bases in between. Per the germline V gene, CDR1 is SGHNT and CDR2 is YYREEE (reference sequence). The CDR3 length is 15 residues. The CDR3 reads CASSLNGGLYNEQFF. CDR3 DNA sequence: TGTGCCAGCAGCTTAAACGGCGGTCTTTACAATGAGCAGTTCTTC.

The chain is built from TRBV10-3 and TRBJ1-2; D is undetermined. Per germline, CDR1 ENHRY and CDR2 SYGVKD. This CDR3 region has 13 residues. Trimming shortened V by 10 bases and J by 1 base, and 13 bases separated the two germline ends. DNA for the CDR3: TGTGCCACCGAAAGCGTGGGTAACTATGGCTACACCTTC. Residues: CATESVGNYGYTF.

The V call is TRBV20-1, the J call TRBJ2-7; TRBD1 aligns across 8 bases. CDR3 length: 13 residues. Germline CDR1 reads DFQATT; CDR2 reads SNEGSKA (reference sequence). The V segment lost 4 bases and the J segment 2 bases; nucleotides outside the gene matches: 4. Here the CDR3 reads CSANRGQAYEQYF. Here the CDR3 DNA reads TGCAGTGCTAACCGGGGACAGGCCTACGAGCAGTACTTC.

This chain's CDR3 is CASSQAGQGSTDTQYF. CDR3 bases: TGTGCCAGCAGCCAAGCCGGACAGGGGTCCACAGATACGCAGTATTTT. V is TRBV3-1 and J is TRBJ2-3, with 9 bases identical to TRBD1. CDR3 length equals 16 residues. Germline V gene data show CDR1 as LGHDT and CDR2 as YNNKEL (reference sequence). Unmatched junction bases numbered 4, after V lost 1 base and J lost 2 bases.

This clonotype qualifies as large (0.1 to 1%). The CDR3 DNA sequence: TGTGCCACCAGCAGAGCCCACAGGGGAGGCAATCAGCCCCAGCATTTT. Translating gives CATSRAHRGGNQPQHF. The V gene is TRBV15, the J gene TRBJ1-5; 7 nucleotides align to TRBD1. This CDR3 region has 16 residues. V lost 1 base and J lost 2; bases outside the gene matches: 5. CDR1 and CDR2 from the germline V gene are LNHNV and YYDKDF (reference sequence).

This chain uses TRBV15 with TRBJ2-7; a possible D gene is TRBD1 (6 bases). The CDR3 contains 16 residues. V was cut by 1 base and J by 6 bases, with 19 bases left in between. Germline V CDR1 and CDR2: LNHNV, YYDKDF (reference sequence). The chain's CDR3 is CATSRAGTQGRPEQYF. For the CDR3, the DNA is TGTGCCACCAGCAGAGCCGGGACACAAGGACGCCCCGAGCAGTACTTC.

This clonotype was counted once. The chain uses TRBV5-1 and TRBJ2-7; D may correspond to TRBD1 or TRBD2 (5 bases each). Germline loops: CDR1 SGHRS, CDR2 YFSETQ. CDR3 size: 15 residues. The V end was cut by 0 bases, the J end by 1 base, with 11 bases between. The chain's CDR3 is CASSLGGMESYEQYF. CDR3 sequence (DNA): TGCGCCAGCAGCTTGGGGGGGATGGAATCCTACGAGCAGTACTTC. Combining the CDR3 with reference TRBV5-1 and TRBJ2-7 gives the whole variable domain KAGVTQTPRYLIKTRGQQVTLSCSPISGHRSVSWYQQTPGQGLQFLFEYFSETQRNKGNFPGRFSGRQFSNSRSEMNVSTLELGDSALYLCASSLGGMESYEQYFGPGTRLTVT.

The chain carries TRBV27 and TRBJ2-6; D not certain. Trimming shortened V by 6 bases and J by 0 bases, and 3 bases separated the two germline ends. CDR3 length equals 13 residues. Germline V CDR1 and CDR2: MNHEY, SMNVEV (reference sequence). CDR3 protein: CASSRSGANVLTF. CDR3 DNA: TGTGCCAGCAGCCGCTCTGGGGCCAACGTCCTGACTTTC.

This clonotype is large (0.1 to 1%) within its sample. The rearrangement joins TRBV30 to TRBJ1-6; 8 nucleotides align to TRBD1. The CDR3 has 13 amino acids. CDR1 GTSNPN and CDR2 SVGIG come from the germline V gene (reference sequence). The trim removed 0 bases at V and 8 bases at J, leaving 0 bases unmatched. CDR3 DNA: TGTGCCTGGAGTGTACAGGGGGATTCACCCCTCCACTTT. Amino acids: CAWSVQGDSPLHF.

V and J are TRBV15 and TRBJ2-1; 9 bases are shared with TRBD1. Germline values: CDR1 LNHNV, CDR2 YYDKDF (reference sequence). With V trimmed by 0 bases and J by 4 bases, 7 bases remained unmatched. The CDR3 covers 17 residues. CDR3 loop: CATSREGTGSPYNEQFF. The DNA of the CDR3 is TGTGCCACCAGCAGAGAGGGGACAGGGTCTCCTTACAATGAGCAGTTCTTC. Variable domain in full (rest from reference TRBV15 and TRBJ2-1): DAMVIQNPRYQVTQFGKPVTLSCSQTLNHNVMYWYQQKSSQAPKLLFHYYDKDFNNEADTPDNFQSRRPNTSFCFLDIRSPGLGDTAMYLCATSREGTGSPYNEQFFGPGTRLTVL.